This TCR beta chain came from a study of T-cell memory formation after mild COVID-19. Overall study context: TCR clusters were mostly donor specific. Study-wide results and caveats: Pre-infection memory already had some responding clones, implying cross-reactive memory joined.

TCRdb fed the 5' RACE reads into MiXCR, producing one record per CDR3 protein. The data show a few hundred thousand distinct CDR3 sequences, roughly 25% seen once. A single count supports this clonotype. Its antigen is still unknown. Germline CDR1 and CDR2: MNHEY and SVGAGI. The CDR3 has 14 residues. V shed 0 bases and J shed 7 bases, with 9 bases lying between them. This TCR was recovered from an adult woman who had mild COVID-19 (a few samples of this study predate the infection). Cell type and time point are not known. The rearrangement joins TRBV6-5 to TRBJ2-2; D is perhaps TRBD2 (6 bases). Sequencing was performed on PBMCs or a T cell subset sorted from them (not recorded which). The CDR3 loop is CASSYSEGGGELFF. The CDR3, as DNA: TGTGCCAGCAGTTACTCGGAGGGCGGCGGGGAGCTGTTTTTT.